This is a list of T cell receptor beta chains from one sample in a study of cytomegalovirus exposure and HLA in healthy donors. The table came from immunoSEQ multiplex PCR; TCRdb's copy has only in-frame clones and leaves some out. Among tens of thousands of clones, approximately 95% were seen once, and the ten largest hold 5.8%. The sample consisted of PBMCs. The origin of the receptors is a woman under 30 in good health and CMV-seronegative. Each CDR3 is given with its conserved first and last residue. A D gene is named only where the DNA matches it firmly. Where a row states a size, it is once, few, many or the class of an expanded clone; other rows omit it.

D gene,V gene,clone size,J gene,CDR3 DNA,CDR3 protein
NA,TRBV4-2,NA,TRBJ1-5,TGTGCCAGCAGCCAAGCGGGTCAGCCCCAGCATTTT,CASSQAGQPQHF
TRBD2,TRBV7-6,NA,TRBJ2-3,TGTGCCAGCAGCTTAGGACCGTTCGCGGGAGGGAGCACAGATACGCAGTATTTT,CASSLGPFAGGSTDTQYF
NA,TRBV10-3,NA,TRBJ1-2,TGTGCCATCCCCCGCGGCACTGAAGCCTATGGCTACACCTTC,CAIPRGTEAYGYTF
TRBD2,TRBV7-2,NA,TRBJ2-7,TGTGCCAGCAGCACCGGGGGGGCTGGCTACGAGCAGTACTTC,CASSTGGAGYEQYF
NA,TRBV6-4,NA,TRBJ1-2,TGTGCCAGCAGTGAAGACAGCAACTATGGCTACACCTTC,CASSEDSNYGYTF
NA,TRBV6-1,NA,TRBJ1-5,TGTGCCAGCAGTGAAGCTGTTTCGGGCGGGCAGCCCCAGCATTTT,CASSEAVSGGQPQHF
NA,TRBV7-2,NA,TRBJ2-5,TGTGCCAGCAGCTTCTCCGGGACATATCAGTACTTC,CASSFSGTYQYF
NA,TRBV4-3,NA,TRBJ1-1,TGCGCCAGCAGCCGTCGAAAGGGAGGCACTGAAGCTTTCTTT,CASSRRKGGTEAFF
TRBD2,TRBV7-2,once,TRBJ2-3,TGTGCCAGCAGCTTAGTAACTAGCGGGAGGGCTGGCACAGATACGCAGTATTTT,CASSLVTSGRAGTDTQYF
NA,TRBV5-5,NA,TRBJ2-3,TGTGCCAGCAGCTTATGGAGGGGCACAGATACGCAGTATTTT,CASSLWRGTDTQYF
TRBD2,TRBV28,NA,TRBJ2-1,TGTGCCAGCAGTTTAAGCGTGGGGACTAGCGTCAATGAGCAGTTCTTC,CASSLSVGTSVNEQFF
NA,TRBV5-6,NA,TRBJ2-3,TGTGCCAGCAGCTTCAATCGGGATACGCAGTATTTT,CASSFNRDTQYF
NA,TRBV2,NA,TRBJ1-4,TGTGCCAGCAGTGCCAGGGGTCGGGTTGAAAAACTGTTTTTT,CASSARGRVEKLFF
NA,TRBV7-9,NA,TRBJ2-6,TGTGCCAGCAGCTTGTCCAGCTCTGGGGCCAACGTCCTGACTTTC,CASSLSSSGANVLTF
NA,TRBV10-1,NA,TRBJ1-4,TGCGCCAGCAGTGAGTCTTGGGGGCGAGGAGGTGAAAAACTGTTTTTT,CASSESWGRGGEKLFF
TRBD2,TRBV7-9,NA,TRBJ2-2,TGTGCCAGCAGGCCGCCGGGACTAGCGGCCGGGGAGCTGTTTTTT,CASRPPGLAAGELFF
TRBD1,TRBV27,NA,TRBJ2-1,TGTGCCAGCCAGGCCGGGACAGGGCTAAACAATGAGCAGTTCTTC,CASQAGTGLNNEQFF
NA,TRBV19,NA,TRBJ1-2,TGTGCCAGTAGTATTTACTCCTCCGGCAGCGGCTATGGCTACACCTTC,CASSIYSSGSGYGYTF
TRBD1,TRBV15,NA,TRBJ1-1,TGTGCCACCAGCCATCGCGACAGGGACACTGAAGCTTTCTTT,CATSHRDRDTEAFF
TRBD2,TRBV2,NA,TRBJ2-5,TGTGCCAGCAGTGAATGGTGGCGGGGGACCGGGGGGGAGGAGACCCAGTACTTC,CASSEWWRGTGGEETQYF
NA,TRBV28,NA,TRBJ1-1,TGTGCCACCTTCGGGAGCTTGAACACTGAAGCTTTCTTT,CATFGSLNTEAFF
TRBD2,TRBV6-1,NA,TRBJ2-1,TGTGCCAGCAGTGAAGATAGTAGACTAGCGGGGGTCCCTGAGCAGTTCTTC,CASSEDSRLAGVPEQFF
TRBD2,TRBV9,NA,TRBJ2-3,TGTGCCAGCAGACCCGAGCGGGGGCTTAGCACAGATACGCAGTATTTT,CASRPERGLSTDTQYF
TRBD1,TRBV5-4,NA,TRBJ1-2,TGTGCCAGCAGCTCCCGGACAGGGTTGTATGGCTACACCTTC,CASSSRTGLYGYTF
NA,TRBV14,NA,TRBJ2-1,TGTGCCAGCAGCCAAGAAGGGAGCAATGAGCAGTTCTTC,CASSQEGSNEQFF
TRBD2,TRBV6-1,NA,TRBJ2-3,TGTGCCAGCAGTGAACTAGCGGGAGGGACGCAGTATTTT,CASSELAGGTQYF
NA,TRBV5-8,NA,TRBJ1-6,TGTGCCAGCAGCTTGGTAGCGGGGGCGCTTACACCCCTCCACTTT,CASSLVAGALTPLHF
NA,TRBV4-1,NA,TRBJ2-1,TGCGCCAGCAGCCAACCCGGGTCTGGGTACAATGAGCAGTTCTTC,CASSQPGSGYNEQFF
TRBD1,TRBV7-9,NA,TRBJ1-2,TGTGCCAGCAGCTTAGGCGGACAGGCATCTAACTTC,CASSLGGQASNF
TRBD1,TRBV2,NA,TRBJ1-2,TGTGCCAGTATTTGGGGGGGACAGGGGCCTAACTATGGCTACACCTTC,CASIWGGQGPNYGYTF
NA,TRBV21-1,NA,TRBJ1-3,TGTGCCAGCAGCAAAGATCCGTGGGTTTCGGGTAACACCATATATTTT,CASSKDPWVSGNTIYF
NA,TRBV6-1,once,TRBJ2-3,TGTGCCAGCAGTGAACCGGCCAGGAACACAGATACGCAGTATTTT,CASSEPARNTDTQYF
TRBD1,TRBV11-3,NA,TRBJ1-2,TGTGCCAGCAGCCGACCCGGGACAGGGGATGGCTACACCTTC,CASSRPGTGDGYTF
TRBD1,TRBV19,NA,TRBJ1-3,TGTGCCATTCGGGACAGGGGGACGAACACCATATATTTT,CAIRDRGTNTIYF
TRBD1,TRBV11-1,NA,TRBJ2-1,TGTGCCAGCAGCCCATCCTCCGGGACAGTTTTCAATGAGCAGTTCTTC,CASSPSSGTVFNEQFF
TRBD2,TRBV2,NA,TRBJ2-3,TGTGCCAGCCTCGGCGGGGGGGCAGGAGATACGCAGTATTTT,CASLGGGAGDTQYF
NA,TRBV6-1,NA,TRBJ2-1,TGTGCCAGCAACGCTCTCAGGGATTACAATGAGCAGTTCTTC,CASNALRDYNEQFF
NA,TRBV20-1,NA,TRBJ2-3,TGCAGTGTGCCCAGGGCAGATACGCAGTATTTT,CSVPRADTQYF
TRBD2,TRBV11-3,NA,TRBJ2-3,TGTGCCAGCAGCTCCCACCCGTGGACTAGCGGGAACACAGATACGCAGTATTTT,CASSSHPWTSGNTDTQYF
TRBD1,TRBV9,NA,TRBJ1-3,TGTGCCAGCAGCTTAGGGGACAGGGTAGGAAACACCATATATTTT,CASSLGDRVGNTIYF
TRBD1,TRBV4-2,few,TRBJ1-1,TGTGCCAGCAGTGAACAGGGACAGATAAACACTGAAGCTTTCTTT,CASSEQGQINTEAFF
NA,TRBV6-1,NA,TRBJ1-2,TGTGCCAGCAGTGAAGCGGGGAGGGGCAGGACCTATGGCTACACCTTC,CASSEAGRGRTYGYTF
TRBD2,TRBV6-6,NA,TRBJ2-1,TGTGCCAGCAGTTACTCTGCGGGGGGATCCTACAATGAGCAGTTCTTC,CASSYSAGGSYNEQFF
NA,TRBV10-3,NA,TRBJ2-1,TGTGCCATCAGTGACCCCAGACGGTGGTCAGGCAATGAGCAGTTCTTC,CAISDPRRWSGNEQFF
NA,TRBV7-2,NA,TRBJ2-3,TGTGCCAGCAGCCTACGCGTTCTAGGTGATACGCAGTATTTT,CASSLRVLGDTQYF
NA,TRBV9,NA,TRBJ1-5,TGTGCCAGCAGCGTATCCTCGAATCAGCCCCAGCATTTT,CASSVSSNQPQHF